The entry that follows covers one T cell receptor (beta chain) sequence. Its specificity is unknown. Germline CDR1 and CDR2: MNHNS and SASEGT. The length of the CDR3 is 15 residues. The ends lost 3 bases at V and 5 bases at J; junction bases unmatched: 6. Sequencing was performed with immunoSEQ multiplex PCR; in TCRdb, only in-frame clones are kept and a portion is missing. The table has 180,000 or so clones, over 80% seen once. This sample was taken from a study of T cell responses to AZD1222 COVID-19 vaccine. Study results and caveats: Spike-specific TCR breadth and depth went up after people got two AZD1222 doses. Spike-spanning, vaccine-associated CD4 TCRs were dominant at 160-218 and 743-854. Baseline seropositivity occurred in only six AZD1222 recipients.

Material: peripheral blood, obtained 28 days after the second dose of the MenACWY control vaccine. The chain uses TRBV6-1 and TRBJ1-4, with 7 bases aligning to TRBD1. This sequence was found in an adult who received the MenACWY meningococcal vaccine as a control. For the CDR3, the DNA is TGTGCCAGCAGTGATTTCTCAGGGGGGAATGAAAAACTGTTTTTT. This codes for CASSDFSGGNEKLFF.